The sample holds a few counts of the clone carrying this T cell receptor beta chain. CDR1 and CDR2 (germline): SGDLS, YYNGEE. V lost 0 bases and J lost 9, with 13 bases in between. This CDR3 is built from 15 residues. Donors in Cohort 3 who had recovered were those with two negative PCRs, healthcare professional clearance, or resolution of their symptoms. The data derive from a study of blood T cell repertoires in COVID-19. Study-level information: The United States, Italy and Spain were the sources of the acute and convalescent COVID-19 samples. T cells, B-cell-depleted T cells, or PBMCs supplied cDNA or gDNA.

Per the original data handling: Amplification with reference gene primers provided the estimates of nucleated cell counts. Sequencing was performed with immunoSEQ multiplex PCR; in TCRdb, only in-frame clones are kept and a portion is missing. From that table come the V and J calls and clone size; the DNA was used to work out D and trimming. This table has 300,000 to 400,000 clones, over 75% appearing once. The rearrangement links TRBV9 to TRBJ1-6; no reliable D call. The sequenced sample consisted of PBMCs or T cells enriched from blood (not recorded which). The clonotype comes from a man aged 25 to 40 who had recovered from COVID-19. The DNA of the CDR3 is TGTGCCAGCAGCGTAGGAGGGCAGTCGGCTTCACCCCTCCACTTT. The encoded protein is CASSVGGQSASPLHF.